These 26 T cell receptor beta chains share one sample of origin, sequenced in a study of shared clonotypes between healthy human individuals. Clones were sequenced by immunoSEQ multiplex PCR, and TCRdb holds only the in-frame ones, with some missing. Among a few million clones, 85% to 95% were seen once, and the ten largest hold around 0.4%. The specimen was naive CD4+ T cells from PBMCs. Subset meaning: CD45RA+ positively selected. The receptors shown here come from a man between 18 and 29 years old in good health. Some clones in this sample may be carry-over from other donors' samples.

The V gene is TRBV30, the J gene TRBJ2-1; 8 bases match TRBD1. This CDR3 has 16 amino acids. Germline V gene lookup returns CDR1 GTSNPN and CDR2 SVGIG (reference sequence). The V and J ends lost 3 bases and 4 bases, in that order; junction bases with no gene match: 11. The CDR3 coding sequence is TGTGCCTGGAGGGGAAGGACAGGGAGAGGTTACAATGAGCAGTTCTTC. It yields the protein CAWRGRTGRGYNEQFF.

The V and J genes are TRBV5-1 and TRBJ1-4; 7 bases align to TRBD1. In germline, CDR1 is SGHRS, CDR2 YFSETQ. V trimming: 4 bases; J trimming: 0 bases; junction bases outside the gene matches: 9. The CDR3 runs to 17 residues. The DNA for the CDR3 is TGCGCCAGCAGCCAGTACGACAGGGCCGCAACTAATGAAAAACTGTTTTTT. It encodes CASSQYDRAATNEKLFF.

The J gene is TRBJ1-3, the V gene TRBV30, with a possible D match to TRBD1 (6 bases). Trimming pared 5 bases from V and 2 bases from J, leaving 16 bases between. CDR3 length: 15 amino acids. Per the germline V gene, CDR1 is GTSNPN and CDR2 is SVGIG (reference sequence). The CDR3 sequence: CAWRIGGSAGNTIYF. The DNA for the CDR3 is TGTGCCTGGCGGATCGGGGGCTCGGCTGGAAACACCATATATTTT.

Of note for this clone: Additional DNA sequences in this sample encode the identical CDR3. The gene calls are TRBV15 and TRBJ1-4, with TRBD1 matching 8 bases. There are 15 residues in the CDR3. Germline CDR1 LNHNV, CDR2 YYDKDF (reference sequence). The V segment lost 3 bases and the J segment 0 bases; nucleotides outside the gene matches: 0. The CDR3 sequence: CATSRDRATNEKLFF. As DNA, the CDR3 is TGTGCCACCAGCAGGGACAGGGCAACTAATGAAAAACTGTTTTTT.

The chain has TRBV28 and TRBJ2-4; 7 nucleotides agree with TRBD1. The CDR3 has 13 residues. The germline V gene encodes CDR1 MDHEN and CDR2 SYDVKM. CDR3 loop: CATAGGFKNIQYF. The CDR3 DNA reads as TGTGCTACAGCAGGGGGATTCAAAAACATTCAGTACTTC.

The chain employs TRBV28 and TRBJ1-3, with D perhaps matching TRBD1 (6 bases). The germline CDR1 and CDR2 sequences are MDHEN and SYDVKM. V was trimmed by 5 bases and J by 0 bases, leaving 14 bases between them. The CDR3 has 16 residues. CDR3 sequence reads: CASSGRDTGSGNTIYF. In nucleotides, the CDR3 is TGTGCCAGCAGTGGCCGGGACACGGGCTCTGGAAACACCATATATTTT.

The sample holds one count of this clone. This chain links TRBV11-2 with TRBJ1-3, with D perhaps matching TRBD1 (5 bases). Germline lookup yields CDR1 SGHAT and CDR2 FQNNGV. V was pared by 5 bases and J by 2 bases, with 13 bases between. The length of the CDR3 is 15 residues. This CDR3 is CASSRGGGTGNTIYF. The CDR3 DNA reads TGTGCCAGCAGCCGGGGCGGGGGGACTGGAAACACCATATATTTT.

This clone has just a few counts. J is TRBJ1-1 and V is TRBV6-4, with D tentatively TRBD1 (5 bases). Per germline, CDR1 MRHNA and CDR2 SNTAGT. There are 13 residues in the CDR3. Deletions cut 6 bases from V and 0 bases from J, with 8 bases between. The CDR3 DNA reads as TGTGCCAGCAGGGAGGGGCTGAACACTGAAGCTTTCTTT. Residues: CASREGLNTEAFF.

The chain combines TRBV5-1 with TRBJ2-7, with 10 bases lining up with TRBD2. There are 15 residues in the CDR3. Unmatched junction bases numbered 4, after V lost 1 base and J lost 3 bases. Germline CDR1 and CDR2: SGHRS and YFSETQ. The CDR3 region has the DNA TGCGCCAGCAGCTTGACGGGACTAGCGATCTACGAGCAGTACTTC. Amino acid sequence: CASSLTGLAIYEQYF.

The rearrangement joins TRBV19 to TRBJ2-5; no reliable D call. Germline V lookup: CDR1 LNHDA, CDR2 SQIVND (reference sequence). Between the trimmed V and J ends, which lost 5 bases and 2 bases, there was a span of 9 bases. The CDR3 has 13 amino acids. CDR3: CASSLRPQETQYF. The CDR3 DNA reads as TGTGCCAGTAGTCTCCGACCGCAAGAGACCCAGTACTTC.

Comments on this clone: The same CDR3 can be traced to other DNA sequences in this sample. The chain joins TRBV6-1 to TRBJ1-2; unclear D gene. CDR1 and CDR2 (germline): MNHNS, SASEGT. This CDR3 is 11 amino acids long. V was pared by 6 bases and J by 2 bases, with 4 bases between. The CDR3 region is CASRENYGYTF. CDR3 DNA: TGTGCCAGCAGGGAAAACTATGGCTACACCTTC.

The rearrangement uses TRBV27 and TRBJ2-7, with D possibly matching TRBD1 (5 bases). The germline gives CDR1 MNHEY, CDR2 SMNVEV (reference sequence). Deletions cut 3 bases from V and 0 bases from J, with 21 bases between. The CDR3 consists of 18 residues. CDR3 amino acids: CASSLQGPSFSYSYEQYF. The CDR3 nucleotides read TGTGCCAGCAGTTTGCAGGGCCCTAGTTTTAGTTACTCCTACGAGCAGTACTTC.

Here the CDR3 DNA reads TGTGCCAGCAGTGAAGCGGAGGGGGCCGGGGGCTACACCTTC. Encoded protein: CASSEAEGAGGYTF. The chain uses TRBV2 and TRBJ1-2; the match to TRBD1 covers 7 bases. Trimming took 0 bases from V and 8 from J; bases not matched to a gene: 6. The CDR3 loop spans 14 amino acids. Germline V CDR1 and CDR2: SNHLY, FYNNEI.

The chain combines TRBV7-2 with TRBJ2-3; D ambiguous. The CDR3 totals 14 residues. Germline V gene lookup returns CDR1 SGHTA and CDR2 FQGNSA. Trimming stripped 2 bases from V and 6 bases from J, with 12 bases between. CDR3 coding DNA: TGTGCCAGCAGCTTATCTCCCCCATCCGATACGCAGTATTTT. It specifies CASSLSPPSDTQYF.

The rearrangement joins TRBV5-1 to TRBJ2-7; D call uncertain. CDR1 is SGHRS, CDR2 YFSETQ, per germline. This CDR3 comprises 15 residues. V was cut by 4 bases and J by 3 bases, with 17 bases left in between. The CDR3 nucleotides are TGCGCCAGCAGCCAGCAAGGCCCAAACCTCTACGAGCAGTACTTC. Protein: CASSQQGPNLYEQYF.

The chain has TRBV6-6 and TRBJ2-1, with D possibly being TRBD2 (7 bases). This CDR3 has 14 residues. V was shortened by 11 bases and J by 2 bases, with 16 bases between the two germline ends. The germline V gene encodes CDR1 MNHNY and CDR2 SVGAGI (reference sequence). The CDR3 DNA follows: TGTGCCGCACGCCGGGGGGCCGCCTACAATGAGCAGTTCTTC. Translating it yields CAARRGAAYNEQFF.

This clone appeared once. The DNA for the CDR3 is TGTGCCAGCAGTCAAAGGGGCTTTAATGAAAAACTGTTTTTT. Translated: CASSQRGFNEKLFF. This chain links TRBV28 with TRBJ1-4; tentative D call: TRBD1 (5 bases). This CDR3 has 14 amino acids. The V end lost 5 bases, the J end lost 4 bases, and 11 bases lay between the germline ends. CDR1 MDHEN and CDR2 SYDVKM come from the germline V gene.

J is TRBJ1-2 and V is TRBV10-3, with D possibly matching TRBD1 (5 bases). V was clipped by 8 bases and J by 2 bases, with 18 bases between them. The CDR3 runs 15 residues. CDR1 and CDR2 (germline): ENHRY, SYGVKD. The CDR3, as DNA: TGTGCCATCTGGGGCAGCGGGGCCGGAAACTATGGCTACACCTTC. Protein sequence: CAIWGSGAGNYGYTF.

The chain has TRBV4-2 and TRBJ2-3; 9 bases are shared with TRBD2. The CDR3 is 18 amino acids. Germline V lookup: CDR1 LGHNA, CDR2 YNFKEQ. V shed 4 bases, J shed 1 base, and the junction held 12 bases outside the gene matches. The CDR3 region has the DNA TGTGCCAGCAGCCCAATGGGCGGCGGGAGGGGAGGCACAGATACGCAGTATTTT. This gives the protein CASSPMGGGRGGTDTQYF.

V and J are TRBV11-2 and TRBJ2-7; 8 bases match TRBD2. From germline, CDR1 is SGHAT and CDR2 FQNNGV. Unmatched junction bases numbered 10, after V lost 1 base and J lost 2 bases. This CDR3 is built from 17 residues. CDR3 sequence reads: CASSLVVALAETYEQYF. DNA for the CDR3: TGTGCCAGCAGCTTAGTGGTAGCACTAGCGGAAACCTACGAGCAGTACTTC.

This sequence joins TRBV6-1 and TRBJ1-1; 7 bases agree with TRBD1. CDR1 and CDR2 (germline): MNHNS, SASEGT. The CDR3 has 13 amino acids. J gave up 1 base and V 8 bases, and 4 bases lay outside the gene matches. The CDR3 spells CASWGQRNTEAFF. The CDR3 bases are TGTGCCAGCTGGGGACAGCGGAACACTGAAGCTTTCTTT.

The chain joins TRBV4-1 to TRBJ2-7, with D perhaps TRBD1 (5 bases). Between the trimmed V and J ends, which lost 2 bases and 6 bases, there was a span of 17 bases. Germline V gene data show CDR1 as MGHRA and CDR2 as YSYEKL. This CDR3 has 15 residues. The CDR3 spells CASSQRQDMISEQYF. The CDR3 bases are TGCGCCAGCAGCCAACGGCAGGACATGATAAGCGAGCAGTACTTC.

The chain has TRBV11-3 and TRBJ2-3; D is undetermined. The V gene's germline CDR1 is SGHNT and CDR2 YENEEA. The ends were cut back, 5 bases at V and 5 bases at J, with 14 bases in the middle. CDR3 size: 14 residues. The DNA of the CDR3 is TGTGCCAGCAGCCCCCGACACCAGAGAGATACGCAGTATTTT. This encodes CASSPRHQRDTQYF.

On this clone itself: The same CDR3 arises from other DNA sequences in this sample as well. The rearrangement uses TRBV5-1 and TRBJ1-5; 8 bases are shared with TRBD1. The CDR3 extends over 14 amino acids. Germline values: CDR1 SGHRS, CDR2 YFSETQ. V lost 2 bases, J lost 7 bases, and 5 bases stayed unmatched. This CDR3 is CASSFTGGEQPQHF. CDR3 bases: TGCGCCAGCAGCTTTACAGGGGGGGAACAGCCCCAGCATTTT.

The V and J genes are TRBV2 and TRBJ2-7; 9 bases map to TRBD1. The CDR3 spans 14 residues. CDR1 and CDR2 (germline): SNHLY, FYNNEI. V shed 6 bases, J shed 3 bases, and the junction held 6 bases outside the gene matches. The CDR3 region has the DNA TGTGCCAGCAGGAGGACAGGGGAGAACTACGAGCAGTACTTC. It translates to CASRRTGENYEQYF.

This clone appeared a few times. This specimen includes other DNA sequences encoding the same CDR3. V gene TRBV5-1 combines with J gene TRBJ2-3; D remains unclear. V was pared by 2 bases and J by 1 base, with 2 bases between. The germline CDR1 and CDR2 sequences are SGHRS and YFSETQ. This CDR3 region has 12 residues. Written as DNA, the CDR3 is TGCGCCAGCAGCTTTGGCACAGATACGCAGTATTTT. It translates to CASSFGTDTQYF.